This record concerns one T cell receptor beta chain sequence. Its antigen is unknown. This entry belongs to a study of T cells in Graves' hyperthyroidism and ophthalmopathy. Study-wide results and limits: The majority of expanded thyroid clonotypes above 0.001 also appeared in blood.

The source material, RNA transcripts, was used to amplify TCR beta CDR3 regions. First-round RT-PCR of the TCR CDR3 relied on the HTBI primer set. TCRdb passed the multiplex PCR reads through MiXCR, listing each CDR3 protein once. In the table there are approximately 380,000 distinct CDR3 sequences, over 12% of which are singletons. V was cut by 3 bases and J by 1 base, with 16 bases left in between. Germline CDR1 and CDR2: SGHRS and YFSETQ. The CDR3 is 16 amino acids. The TCR comes from a man aged 45 to 65 with Graves' ophthalmopathy. Sequences were obtained from blood. This chain joins TRBV5-1 and TRBJ1-1; no clear D. The CDR3 loop reads CASSSDTDKTNTEAFF. In DNA, the CDR3 is TGCGCCAGCAGCTCTGACACAGACAAAACGAACACTGAAGCTTTCTTT. The whole variable domain, filled in from reference TRBV5-1 and TRBJ1-1, reads KAGVTQTPRYLIKTRGQQVTLSCSPISGHRSVSWYQQTPGQGLQFLFEYFSETQRNKGNFPGRFSGRQFSNSRSEMNVSTLELGDSALYLCASSSDTDKTNTEAFFGQGTRLTVV.